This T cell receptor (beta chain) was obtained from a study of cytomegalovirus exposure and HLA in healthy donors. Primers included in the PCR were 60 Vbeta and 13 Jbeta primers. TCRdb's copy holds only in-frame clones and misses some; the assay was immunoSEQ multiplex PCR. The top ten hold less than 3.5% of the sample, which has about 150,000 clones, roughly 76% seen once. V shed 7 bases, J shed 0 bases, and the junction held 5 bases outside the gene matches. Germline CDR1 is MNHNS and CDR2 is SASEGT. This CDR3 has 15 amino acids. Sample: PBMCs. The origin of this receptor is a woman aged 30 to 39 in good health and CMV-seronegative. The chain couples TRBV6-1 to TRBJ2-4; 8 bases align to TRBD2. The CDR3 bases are TGTGCCAGCACCCCCAGCGGGAGAGCCAAAAACATTCAGTACTTC. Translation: CASTPSGRAKNIQYF.